Below, 5 T cell receptor beta chains from the same sample are listed, as sequenced in a study of T cells after yellow fever vaccination. One entry per CDR3 protein results from TCRdb running MiXCR on the 5' RACE reads. Counted here are 550,000 to 750,000 distinct CDR3 sequences, approximately 13% occurring once; the ten biggest clones make up over 11%. The sequencing here drew on PBMCs, taken on the day of the yellow fever booster vaccination. The source of these receptors is a man aged 25-45 years who received the YFV17D yellow fever vaccine.

The chain couples TRBV7-6 to TRBJ2-1, with 7 bases fitting TRBD2. The CDR3 loop spans 11 amino acids. V was pared by 11 bases and J by 9 bases, with 7 bases of the junction left unmatched. The germline V gene encodes CDR1 SGHVS and CDR2 FNYEAQ. For the CDR3, the DNA is TGTGCCTCCAGCGGGATCGCTGAGCAGTTCTTC. Amino acid sequence: CASSGIAEQFF.

The chain carries TRBV2 and TRBJ1-6; TRBD1 is a possible D gene (5 bases). The CDR3 is 13 residues long. The germline V gene encodes CDR1 SNHLY and CDR2 FYNNEI. The V gene lost 10 bases and the J gene lost 4 bases, with 11 bases spanning the gap. The CDR3 region has the DNA TGTGCCACCATGACAGCATATAATTCACCCCTCCACTTT. Translated: CATMTAYNSPLHF.

This clonotype was counted at least ten times. J is TRBJ2-7 and V is TRBV7-9, with TRBD1 matching 10 bases. This CDR3 is built from 15 residues. Trimming took 6 bases from V and 3 from J; bases not matched to a gene: 8. Looked up from germline, CDR1 is SEHNR and CDR2 is FQNEAQ (reference sequence). The CDR3 region has the DNA TGTGCCAGCAGTCCCGGACAGGGGGGAGACTACGAGCAGTACTTC. Translating it yields CASSPGQGGDYEQYF.

This chain connects TRBV9 to TRBJ2-1; D may match TRBD1 or TRBD2 (5 bases each). Trimming removed 6 bases from V and 4 bases from J, with 14 bases in between. Germline V lookup: CDR1 SGDLS, CDR2 YYNGEE. The CDR3 extends over 14 amino acids. CDR3 DNA sequence: TGTGCCAGCACCAGAGGGACCCCTTACAATGAGCAGTTCTTC. Its translation: CASTRGTPYNEQFF.

The chain uses TRBV7-9 and TRBJ2-5, with TRBD2 matching over 11 bases. The ends lost 5 bases at V and 1 base at J; junction bases unmatched: 9. Germline V lookup: CDR1 SEHNR, CDR2 FQNEAQ (reference sequence). This CDR3 has 17 amino acids. CDR3 coding DNA: TGTGCCAGCAGCCACTTACTAGCGGGAGACCTCCAAGAGACCCAGTACTTC. Translation: CASSHLLAGDLQETQYF.